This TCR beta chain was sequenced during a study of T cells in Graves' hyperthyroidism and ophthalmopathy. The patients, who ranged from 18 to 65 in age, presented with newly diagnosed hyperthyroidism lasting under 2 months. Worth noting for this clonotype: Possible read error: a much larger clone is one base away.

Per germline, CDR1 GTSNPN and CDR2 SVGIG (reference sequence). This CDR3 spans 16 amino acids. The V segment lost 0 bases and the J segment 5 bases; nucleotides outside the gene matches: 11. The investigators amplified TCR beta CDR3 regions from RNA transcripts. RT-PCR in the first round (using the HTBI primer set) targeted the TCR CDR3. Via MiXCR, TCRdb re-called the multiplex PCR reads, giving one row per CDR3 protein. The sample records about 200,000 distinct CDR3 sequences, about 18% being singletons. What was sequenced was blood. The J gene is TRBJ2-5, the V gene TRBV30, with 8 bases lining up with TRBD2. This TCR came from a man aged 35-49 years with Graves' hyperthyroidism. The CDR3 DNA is TGTGCCTGGAGTGTAGCGGGGGTGGGGGGAGAGGAGACCCAGTACTTC. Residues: CAWSVAGVGGEETQYF.